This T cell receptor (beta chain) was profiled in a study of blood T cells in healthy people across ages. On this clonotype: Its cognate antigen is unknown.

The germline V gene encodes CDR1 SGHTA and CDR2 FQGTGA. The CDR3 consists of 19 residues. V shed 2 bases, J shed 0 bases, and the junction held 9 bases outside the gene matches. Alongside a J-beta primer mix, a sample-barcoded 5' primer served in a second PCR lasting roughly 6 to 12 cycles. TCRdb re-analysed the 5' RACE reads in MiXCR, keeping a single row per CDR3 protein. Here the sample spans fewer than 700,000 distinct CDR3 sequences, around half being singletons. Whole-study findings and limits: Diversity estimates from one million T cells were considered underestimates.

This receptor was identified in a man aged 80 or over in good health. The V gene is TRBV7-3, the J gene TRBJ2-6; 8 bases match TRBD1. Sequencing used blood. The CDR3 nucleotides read TGTGCCAGCAGCTTACCCCAGGGGGCAGGAGCCTCTGGGGCCAACGTCCTGACTTTC. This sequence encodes CASSLPQGAGASGANVLTF.